This is a list of T cell receptor beta chains from one sample in a study of T-cell memory formation after mild COVID-19. TCRdb fed the 5' RACE reads into MiXCR, producing one record per CDR3 protein. The sample has about 140,000 distinct CDR3 sequences, 25% seen once. Input material: PBMCs or a T cell subset sorted from them (not recorded which). The receptors were gathered from an adult woman who had mild COVID-19 (a few samples of this study predate the infection). Cell type and time point are not known. Both conserved end residues are part of each CDR3. Fields, in order: clone size, D gene, J gene, V gene, CDR3 protein, CDR3 DNA. The D gene is left open where the match is weak. Size tells how often a clone was seen (once, few, many) or the class of an expanded clone, and some rows leave it out.

few	TRBD2	TRBJ2-5	TRBV4-1	CASSQGLAAGQTQYF	TGCGCCAGCAGCCAAGGACTAGCGGCCGGGCAGACCCAGTACTTC
NA	TRBD2	TRBJ2-1	TRBV7-7	CASTLDPGGPDEQFF	TGTGCTAGCACCCTAGACCCGGGAGGGCCAGATGAGCAGTTCTTC
NA	NA	TRBJ1-2	TRBV15	CATSRDGQNYGYTF	TGTGCCACCAGCAGAGACGGACAGAACTATGGCTACACCTTC
NA	NA	TRBJ2-1	TRBV24-1	CATSRRHDEQFF	TGTGCCACCAGTCGTCGGCATGATGAGCAGTTCTTC
NA	TRBD2	TRBJ2-1	TRBV24-1	CATSDLVAGNNEQFF	TGTGCCACCAGTGATTTGGTAGCGGGAAACAATGAGCAGTTCTTC
NA	NA	TRBJ1-2	TRBV9	CASSVSGVRDNHRGYTF	TGTGCCAGCAGCGTGTCGGGAGTGCGGGACAACCACCGGGGCTACACCTTC
NA	NA	TRBJ1-1	TRBV7-9	CASRSWGADTEAFF	TGTGCCAGCAGATCCTGGGGGGCGGACACTGAAGCTTTCTTT
few	NA	TRBJ2-6	TRBV5-4	CASSRGPSGANVLTF	TGTGCCAGCAGCAGGGGCCCGTCTGGGGCCAACGTCCTGACTTTC
once	TRBD1	TRBJ2-3	TRBV12-3/TRBV12-4	CASRRKGALDTQYF	TGTGCCAGCAGACGAAAGGGGGCTCTGGATACGCAGTATTTT
few	NA	TRBJ2-7	TRBV4-3	CASSQSTGTGEQYF	TGCGCCAGCAGCCAATCTACAGGAACCGGCGAGCAGTACTTC
NA	NA	TRBJ2-1	TRBV5-5	CASTLEWGNNEQFF	TGTGCCAGCACCCTCGAGTGGGGGAACAATGAGCAGTTCTTC
NA	NA	TRBJ1-5	TRBV24-1	CATSLSEHGPQHF	TGTGCCACCAGCCTATCGGAGCATGGGCCCCAGCATTTT
NA	NA	TRBJ2-7	TRBV4-3	CASSQDHLGGLYEQYF	TGCGCCAGCAGCCAAGATCATCTCGGGGGGCTCTACGAGCAGTACTTC
NA	NA	TRBJ1-2	TRBV29-1	CSVAEGNYGYTF	TGCAGCGTTGCGGAGGGGAACTATGGCTACACCTTC
NA	TRBD1	TRBJ1-5	TRBV4-1	CASSQVDRGVSVQPQHF	TGCGCCAGCAGCCAAGTCGACAGGGGAGTGTCTGTTCAGCCCCAGCATTTT
NA	TRBD2	TRBJ2-5	TRBV11-2	CASSFDGWTPAGEKETQYF	TGTGCCAGCAGCTTTGATGGTTGGACTCCAGCGGGGGAAAAAGAGACCCAGTACTTC
few	NA	TRBJ2-7	TRBV27	CASSLSTGLGNEQYF	TGTGCCAGCAGTTTATCGACAGGCCTCGGGAACGAGCAGTACTTC
NA	NA	TRBJ2-5	TRBV7-6	CASSLSLETQYF	TGTGCCAGCAGCTTATCTCTCGAGACCCAGTACTTC
few	TRBD2	TRBJ2-3	TRBV7-8	CASSFSGGGLSTDTQYF	TGTGCCAGCAGCTTCAGCGGCGGGGGGCTAAGCACAGATACGCAGTATTTT
NA	NA	TRBJ1-4	TRBV7-8	CASSLRALGSNEKLFF	TGTGCCAGCAGCTTAAGGGCGCTCGGTTCTAATGAAAAACTGTTTTTT
few	NA	TRBJ2-5	TRBV12-3/TRBV12-4	CASSPGETQYF	TGTGCCAGCAGCCCCGGGGAGACCCAGTACTTC
NA	NA	TRBJ1-5	TRBV6-6	CASSYSTTASNQPQHF	TGTGCCAGCAGTTACTCGACGACAGCGAGCAATCAGCCCCAGCATTTT
few	NA	TRBJ1-1	TRBV6-5	CASSLGHLNTEAFF	TGTGCCAGCAGTTTGGGACACCTGAACACTGAAGCTTTCTTT
few	TRBD2	TRBJ2-1	TRBV7-8	CASSLRGLAGNNEQFF	TGTGCCAGCAGCCTGCGGGGACTAGCGGGAAACAATGAGCAGTTCTTC
once	TRBD1	TRBJ2-3	TRBV27	CASTSRTGGTDTQYF	TGTGCCAGCACCTCTCGGACAGGGGGCACAGATACGCAGTATTTT
few	TRBD2	TRBJ2-7	TRBV7-2	CASSFGLAGVQQYF	TGTGCCAGCAGCTTTGGACTAGCGGGAGTACAGCAGTACTTC
NA	TRBD2	TRBJ2-3	TRBV6-4	CASSDTILAGKEGATDTQYF	TGTGCCAGCAGTGACACCATACTAGCGGGAAAGGAGGGGGCCACAGATACGCAGTATTTT
few	NA	TRBJ1-1	TRBV15	CATSRVLGSEAFF	TGTGCCACCAGCAGAGTATTGGGGTCTGAAGCTTTCTTT
NA	NA	TRBJ2-2	TRBV7-9	CASSLADGSITGELFF	TGTGCCAGCAGCTTAGCGGACGGGTCTATTACCGGGGAGCTGTTTTTT
few	TRBD2	TRBJ2-3	TRBV20-1	CSVSGLASDTQYF	TGCAGTGTTTCGGGACTAGCGTCGGATACGCAGTATTTT
few	NA	TRBJ2-2	TRBV12-3/TRBV12-4	CASRAGTGELFF	TGTGCCAGCAGGGCAGGGACCGGGGAGCTGTTTTTT
NA	TRBD1	TRBJ2-6	TRBV29-1	CSVPGTGPSGANVLTF	TGCAGCGTCCCCGGGACAGGGCCTTCTGGGGCCAACGTCCTGACTTTC
NA	NA	TRBJ1-1	TRBV25-1	CASSAGSATEAFF	TGTGCCAGCAGTGCGGGTTCGGCCACTGAAGCTTTCTTT
NA	NA	TRBJ2-7	TRBV5-1	CASSLAGVSSEQYF	TGCGCCAGCAGCTTGGCGGGAGTGAGCAGCGAGCAGTACTTC
few	TRBD1	TRBJ2-3	TRBV3-1	CASSQGTGMKRTDTQYF	TGTGCCAGCAGCCAGGGGACAGGGATGAAGAGGACAGATACGCAGTATTTT
few	NA	TRBJ2-1	TRBV5-6	CASSLAPGDEQFF	TGTGCCAGCAGCTTGGCCCCCGGGGATGAGCAGTTCTTC
few	NA	TRBJ2-7	TRBV7-9	CASSSPGRPLPEQYF	TGTGCCAGCAGCTCGCCGGGACGGCCCCTTCCCGAGCAGTACTTC
NA	NA	TRBJ1-1	TRBV4-2	CASSQDAWDTEAFF	TGTGCCAGCAGCCAAGATGCATGGGACACTGAAGCTTTCTTT
NA	NA	TRBJ1-2	TRBV7-9	CASSLRQDYGYTF	TGTGCCAGCAGCTTACGTCAGGACTATGGCTACACCTTC
NA	NA	TRBJ1-1	TRBV5-8	CASSRGAAPNTEAFF	TGTGCCAGCAGTCGTGGGGCAGCCCCGAACACTGAAGCTTTCTTT
NA	NA	TRBJ1-4	TRBV2	CASILQGREVFF	TGTGCCAGCATTCTTCAGGGGCGAGAGGTGTTTTTT
NA	NA	TRBJ2-1	TRBV19	CASRRGAPSNEQFF	TGTGCCAGTAGGAGAGGGGCCCCCAGCAATGAGCAGTTCTTC
few	TRBD2	TRBJ2-7	TRBV7-9	CASSQGWGLAGGEQYF	TGTGCCAGCAGCCAAGGCTGGGGACTAGCGGGCGGCGAGCAGTACTTC
once	TRBD1	TRBJ2-3	TRBV7-9	CASSFGTGGLGTDTQYF	TGTGCCAGCAGCTTTGGTACAGGGGGCTTAGGCACAGATACGCAGTATTTT
NA	NA	TRBJ2-3	TRBV7-8	CASSSAFTDTQYF	TGTGCCAGCAGCAGCGCGTTCACAGATACGCAGTATTTT
NA	TRBD2	TRBJ2-1	TRBV4-3	CASSQDKLADYNEQFF	TGCGCCAGCAGTCAAGATAAGCTAGCGGACTACAATGAGCAGTTCTTC
few	NA	TRBJ2-7	TRBV7-9	CASSPDPGLGEQYF	TGTGCCAGCAGCCCCGACCCGGGCCTCGGCGAGCAGTACTTC
NA	NA	TRBJ2-7	TRBV7-8	CASSPSSGFGTYEQYF	TGTGCCAGCAGCCCTAGTTCGGGTTTCGGGACCTACGAGCAGTACTTC
NA	NA	TRBJ2-3	TRBV5-6	CASSLPRDTDTQYF	TGTGCCAGCAGCTTGCCCCGGGACACAGATACGCAGTATTTT
few	TRBD1	TRBJ2-7	TRBV7-9	CASSLTGTGTYEQYF	TGTGCCAGCAGCTTGACCGGGACAGGGACCTACGAGCAGTACTTC
NA	NA	TRBJ1-5	TRBV12-3/TRBV12-4	CASSLYPGTYSNQPQHF	TGTGCCAGCAGTTTATATCCGGGTACATATAGCAATCAGCCCCAGCATTTT
NA	NA	TRBJ1-2	TRBV7-9	CASSLGIQASGGYTF	TGTGCCAGCAGCTTAGGCATACAAGCCTCTGGGGGCTACACCTTC
few	NA	TRBJ2-7	TRBV4-2	CASSQSRTTPYEQYF	TGTGCCAGCAGCCAATCTCGGACTACCCCCTACGAGCAGTACTTC
NA	TRBD2	TRBJ2-3	TRBV7-8	CASSLAWEGTTDTQYF	TGTGCCAGCAGCTTAGCGTGGGAGGGTACTACAGATACGCAGTATTTT
few	TRBD2	TRBJ2-7	TRBV20-1	CSARAVAGGLDEQYF	TGCAGTGCTAGAGCGGTAGCGGGAGGTCTCGACGAGCAGTACTTC
few	NA	TRBJ1-1	TRBV27	CATQRGDTEAFF	TGTGCCACCCAACGAGGGGACACTGAAGCTTTCTTT
NA	TRBD2	TRBJ2-5	TRBV7-8	CASSLGPSGRDETQYF	TGTGCCAGCAGCTTAGGTCCTAGCGGGAGAGATGAGACCCAGTACTTC